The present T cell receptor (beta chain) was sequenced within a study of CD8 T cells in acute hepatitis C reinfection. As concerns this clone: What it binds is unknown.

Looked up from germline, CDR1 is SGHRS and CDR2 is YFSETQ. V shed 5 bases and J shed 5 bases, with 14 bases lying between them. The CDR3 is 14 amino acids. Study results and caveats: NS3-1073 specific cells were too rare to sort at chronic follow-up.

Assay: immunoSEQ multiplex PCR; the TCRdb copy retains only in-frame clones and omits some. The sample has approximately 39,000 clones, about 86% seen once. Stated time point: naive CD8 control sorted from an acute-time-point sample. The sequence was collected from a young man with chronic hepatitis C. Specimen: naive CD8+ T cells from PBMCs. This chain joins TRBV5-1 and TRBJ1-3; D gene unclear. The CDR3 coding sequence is TGCGCCAGCAGACCCGCGGACGGACGAAACACCATATATTTT. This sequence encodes CASRPADGRNTIYF.